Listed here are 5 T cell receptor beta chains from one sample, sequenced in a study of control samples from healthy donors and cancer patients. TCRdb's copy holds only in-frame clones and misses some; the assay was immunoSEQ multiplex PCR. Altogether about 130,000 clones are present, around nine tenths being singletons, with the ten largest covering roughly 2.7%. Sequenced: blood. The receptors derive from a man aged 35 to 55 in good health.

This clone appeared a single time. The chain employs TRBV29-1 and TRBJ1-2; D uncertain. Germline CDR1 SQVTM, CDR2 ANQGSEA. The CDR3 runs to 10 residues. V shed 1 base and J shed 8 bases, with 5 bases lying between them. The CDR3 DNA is TGCAGCGTTGAAGGGGGAGGCTACACCTTC. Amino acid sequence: CSVEGGGYTF.

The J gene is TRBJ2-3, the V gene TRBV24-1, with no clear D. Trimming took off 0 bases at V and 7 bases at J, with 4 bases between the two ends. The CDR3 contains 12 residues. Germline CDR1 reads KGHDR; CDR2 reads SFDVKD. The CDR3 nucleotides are TGTGCCACCAGTGATTTGGGGTATACGCAGTATTTT. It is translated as CATSDLGYTQYF.

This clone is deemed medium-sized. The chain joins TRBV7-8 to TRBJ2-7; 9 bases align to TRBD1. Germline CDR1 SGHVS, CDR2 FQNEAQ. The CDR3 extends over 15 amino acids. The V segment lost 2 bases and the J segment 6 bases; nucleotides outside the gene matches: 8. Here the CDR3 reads CASSLSGTGNAEQYF. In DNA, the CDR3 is TGTGCCAGCAGCTTATCCGGGACAGGGAATGCCGAGCAGTACTTC.

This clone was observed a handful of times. CDR3: CASSIETTGIYGYTF. The CDR3 bases are TGTGCCAGTAGTATCGAAACGACAGGAATCTATGGCTACACCTTC. The V call is TRBV19, the J call TRBJ1-2, with a tentative D call TRBD1 (6 bases). Trimming removed 3 bases at V and 4 bases at J, with 15 bases between. In germline, CDR1 is LNHDA, CDR2 SQIVND (reference sequence). This CDR3 spans 15 amino acids.

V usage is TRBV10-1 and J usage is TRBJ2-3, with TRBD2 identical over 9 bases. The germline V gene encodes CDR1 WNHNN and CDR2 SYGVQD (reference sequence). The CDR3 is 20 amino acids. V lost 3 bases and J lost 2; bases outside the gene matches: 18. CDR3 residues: CASSDSGSGGTIQSTDTQYF. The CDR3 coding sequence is TGCGCCAGCAGTGATTCTGGGAGCGGGGGGACAATCCAATCCACAGATACGCAGTATTTT.